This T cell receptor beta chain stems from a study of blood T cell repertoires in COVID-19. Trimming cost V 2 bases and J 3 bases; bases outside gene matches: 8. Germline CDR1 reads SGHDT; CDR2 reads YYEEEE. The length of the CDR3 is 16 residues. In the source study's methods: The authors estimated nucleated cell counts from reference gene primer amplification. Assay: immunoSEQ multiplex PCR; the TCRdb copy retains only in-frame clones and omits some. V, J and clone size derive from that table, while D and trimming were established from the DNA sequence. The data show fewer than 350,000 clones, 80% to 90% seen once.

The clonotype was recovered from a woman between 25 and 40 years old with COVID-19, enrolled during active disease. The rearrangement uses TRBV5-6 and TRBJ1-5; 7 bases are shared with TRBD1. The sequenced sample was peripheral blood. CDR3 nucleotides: TGTGCCAGCAGCTTAGGGGGCAGATTACTCAATCAGCCCCAGCATTTT. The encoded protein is CASSLGGRLLNQPQHF.